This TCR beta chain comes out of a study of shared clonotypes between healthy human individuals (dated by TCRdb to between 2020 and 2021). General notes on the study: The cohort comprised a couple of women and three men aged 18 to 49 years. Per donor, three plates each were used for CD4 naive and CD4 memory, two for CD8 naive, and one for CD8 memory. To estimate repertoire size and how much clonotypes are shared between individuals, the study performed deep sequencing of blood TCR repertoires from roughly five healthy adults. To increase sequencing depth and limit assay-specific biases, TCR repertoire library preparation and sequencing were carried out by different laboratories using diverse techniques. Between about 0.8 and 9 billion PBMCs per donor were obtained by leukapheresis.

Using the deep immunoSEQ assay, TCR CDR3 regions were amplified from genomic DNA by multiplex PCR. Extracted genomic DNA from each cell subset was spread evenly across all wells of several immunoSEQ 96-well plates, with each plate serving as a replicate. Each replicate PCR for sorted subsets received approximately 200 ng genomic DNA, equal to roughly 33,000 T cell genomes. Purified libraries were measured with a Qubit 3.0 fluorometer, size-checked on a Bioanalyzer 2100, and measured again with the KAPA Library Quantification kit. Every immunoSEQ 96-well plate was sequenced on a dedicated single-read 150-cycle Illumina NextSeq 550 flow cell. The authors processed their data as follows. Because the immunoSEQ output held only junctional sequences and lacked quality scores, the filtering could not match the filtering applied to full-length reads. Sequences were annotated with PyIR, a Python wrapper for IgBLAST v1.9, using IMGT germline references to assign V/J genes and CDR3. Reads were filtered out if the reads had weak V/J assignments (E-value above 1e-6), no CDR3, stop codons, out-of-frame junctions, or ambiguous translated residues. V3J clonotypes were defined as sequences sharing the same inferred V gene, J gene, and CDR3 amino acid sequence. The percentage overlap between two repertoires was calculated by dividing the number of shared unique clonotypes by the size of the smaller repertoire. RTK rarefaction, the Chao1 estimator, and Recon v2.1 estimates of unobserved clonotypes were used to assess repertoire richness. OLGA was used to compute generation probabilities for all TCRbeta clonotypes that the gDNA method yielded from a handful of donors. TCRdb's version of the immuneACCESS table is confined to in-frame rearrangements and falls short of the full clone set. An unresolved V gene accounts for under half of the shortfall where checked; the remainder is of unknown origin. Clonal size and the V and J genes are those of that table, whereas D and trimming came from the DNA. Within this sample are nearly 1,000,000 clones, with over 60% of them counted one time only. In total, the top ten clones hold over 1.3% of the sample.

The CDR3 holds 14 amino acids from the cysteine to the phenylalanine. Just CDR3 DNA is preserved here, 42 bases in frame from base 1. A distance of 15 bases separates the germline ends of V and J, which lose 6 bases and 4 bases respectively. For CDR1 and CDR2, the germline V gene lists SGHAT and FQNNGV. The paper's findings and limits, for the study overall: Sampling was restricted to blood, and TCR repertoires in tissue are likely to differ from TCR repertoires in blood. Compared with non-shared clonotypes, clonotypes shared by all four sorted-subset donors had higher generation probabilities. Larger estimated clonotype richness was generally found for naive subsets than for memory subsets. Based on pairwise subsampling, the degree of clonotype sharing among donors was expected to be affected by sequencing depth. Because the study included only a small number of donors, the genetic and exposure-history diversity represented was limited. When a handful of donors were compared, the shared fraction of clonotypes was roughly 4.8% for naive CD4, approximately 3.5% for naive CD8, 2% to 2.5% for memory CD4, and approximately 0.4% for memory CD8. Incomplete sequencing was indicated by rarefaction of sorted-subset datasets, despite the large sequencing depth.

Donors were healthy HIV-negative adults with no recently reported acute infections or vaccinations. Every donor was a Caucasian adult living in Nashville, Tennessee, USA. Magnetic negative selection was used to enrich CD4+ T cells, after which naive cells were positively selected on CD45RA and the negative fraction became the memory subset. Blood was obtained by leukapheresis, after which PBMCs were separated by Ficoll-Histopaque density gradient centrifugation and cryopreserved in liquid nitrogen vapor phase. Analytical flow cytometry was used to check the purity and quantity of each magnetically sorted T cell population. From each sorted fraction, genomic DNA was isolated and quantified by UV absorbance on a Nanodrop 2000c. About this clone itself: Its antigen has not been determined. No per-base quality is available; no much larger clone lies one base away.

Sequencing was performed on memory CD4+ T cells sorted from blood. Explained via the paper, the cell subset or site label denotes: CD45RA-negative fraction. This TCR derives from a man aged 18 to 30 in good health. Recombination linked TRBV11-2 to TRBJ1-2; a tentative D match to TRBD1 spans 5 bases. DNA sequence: TGTGCCAGCAGTCCCTCCGGGGCCATCTATGGCTACACCTTC. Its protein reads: CASSPSGAIYGYTF.